This T cell receptor (beta chain) was observed in a study of shared clonotypes between healthy human individuals. As defined, naive CD8 cells were CD45RO-negative and positively selected for CCR7, with terminally differentiated effector memory CD45RA+ cells excluded. This clone was observed a handful of times. At deep level, the assay was performed. Original analysis: Quality scores were absent from the junction-only immunoSEQ sequences, so filtering differed. The table came from immunoSEQ multiplex PCR; TCRdb's copy has only in-frame clones and leaves some out. The V and J calls and clone size were taken over from that table, and D and trimming were inferred from the DNA. The sample consists of about 700,000 clones, 92% of them appearing once. Germline V gives CDR1 LNHDA, CDR2 SQIVND (reference sequence). V was cut by 4 bases and J by 0 bases, with 9 bases left in between. The CDR3 length is 14 residues.

This receptor was identified in a man under 40 in good health. Source material: naive CD8+ T cells sorted from blood. This chain uses TRBV19 with TRBJ1-1, with a weak D call TRBD1 (5 bases). The CDR3 DNA follows: TGTGCCAGTAGTACAGGACACCTGAACACTGAAGCTTTCTTT. This sequence encodes CASSTGHLNTEAFF.